A single sample gave rise to the 24 T cell receptor beta chains below, sequenced in a study of cytomegalovirus exposure and HLA in healthy donors. Primers included in the PCR were 60 Vbeta and 13 Jbeta primers. Using immunoSEQ multiplex PCR, the repertoire was profiled, and TCRdb retains in-frame clones only, with some absent. The sample lists 100,000 to 150,000 clones, approximately 78% occurring once. Sequencing was done on a sample of PBMCs. These receptors all come from a human donor in good health.

This clone was seen just once. This chain connects TRBV6-1 to TRBJ1-1; D call uncertain. V was pared by 7 bases and J by 3 bases, with 15 bases between. Germline CDR1 and CDR2: MNHNS and SASEGT. The CDR3 length is 14 residues. The CDR3 here is CASISPGLHTEAFF. The CDR3 DNA reads as TGTGCCAGCATCAGCCCAGGTCTGCACACTGAAGCTTTCTTT.

The chain carries TRBV19 and TRBJ2-3; no clear D gene. The CDR3 has 14 amino acids. The germline V and J ends were trimmed by 6 bases and 6 bases, with 16 bases remaining between them. The germline CDR1 and CDR2 sequences are LNHDA and SQIVND (reference sequence). CDR3: CASRNTGWSDTQYF. The CDR3 DNA is TGTGCCAGTAGGAATACGGGTTGGAGTGATACGCAGTATTTT.

This rearrangement joins TRBV7-9 to TRBJ1-1, with 7 bases that match TRBD1. Germline V gives CDR1 SEHNR, CDR2 FQNEAQ (reference sequence). This CDR3 has 17 residues. J gave up 6 bases and V 1 base, and 14 bases lay outside the gene matches. CDR3 in amino acids: CASSLVGGAVEVAEAFF. In DNA form, the CDR3 reads TGTGCCAGCAGCTTAGTAGGGGGCGCGGTTGAGGTGGCTGAAGCTTTCTTT. Variable domain in full (rest from reference TRBV7-9 and TRBJ1-1): DTGVSQNPRHKITKRGQNVTFRCDPISEHNRLYWYRQTLGQGPEFLTYFQNEAQLEKSRLLSDRFSAERPKGSFSTLEIQRTEQGDSAMYLCASSLVGGAVEVAEAFFGQGTRLTVV.

The chain couples TRBV9 to TRBJ1-2; D perhaps matches TRBD1 (6 bases). The V gene lost 2 bases and the J gene lost 7 bases, with 15 bases spanning the gap. Germline V gives CDR1 SGDLS, CDR2 YYNGEE. The CDR3 has 14 amino acids. This CDR3 is CASSVAAGATGYTF. In DNA form, the CDR3 reads TGTGCCAGCAGCGTGGCCGCGGGGGCGACTGGCTACACCTTC.

The gene calls are TRBV5-6 and TRBJ1-3; TRBD1 might be the D (6 bases). The germline V gene encodes CDR1 SGHDT and CDR2 YYEEEE. The CDR3 is 16 residues long. The V gene lost 4 bases and the J gene lost 0 bases, with 14 bases spanning the gap. The CDR3 nucleotides are TGTGCCAGCAGCCACAGGGCCACCATCTCTGGAAACACCATATATTTT. This codes for CASSHRATISGNTIYF.

The CDR3 reads CATGDIGLAGRDTQYF. The CDR3 DNA follows: TGTGCCACCGGTGATATTGGCCTAGCGGGACGGGATACGCAGTATTTT. This sequence joins TRBV27 and TRBJ2-3; TRBD2 matches 9 bases. The CDR3 loop spans 16 amino acids. Germline values: CDR1 MNHEY, CDR2 SMNVEV (reference sequence). V trimming: 10 bases; J trimming: 6 bases; junction bases outside the gene matches: 17.

This rearrangement joins TRBV5-5 to TRBJ1-2; 7 nucleotides agree with TRBD1. The CDR3 contains 13 residues. Trimming at V came to 1 base and at J to 9 bases, leaving 6 bases not matched to a gene. From germline, CDR1 is SGHKS and CDR2 YYEKEE (reference sequence). CDR3 sequence reads: CASSLSDRDRYTF. The CDR3 nucleotides read TGTGCCAGCAGCTTGTCCGACAGGGATCGCTACACCTTC.

In this sample, this clone turned up a few times. The rearrangement joins TRBV5-4 to TRBJ2-7; the match to TRBD2 covers 8 bases. Germline loops: CDR1 SGHNT, CDR2 YYREEE (reference sequence). V dropped 9 bases and J dropped 3; count of bases not matched to a gene: 17. The CDR3 runs to 16 residues. The CDR3 coding sequence is TGTGCCACAATCGATCGTCAGACTAGCGCTGTCTACGAGCAGTACTTC. Translation gives CATIDRQTSAVYEQYF.

The chain combines TRBV6-5 with TRBJ2-5, with 12 bases that match TRBD1. The ends lost 7 bases at V and 5 bases at J; junction bases unmatched: 8. CDR1 is MNHEY, CDR2 SVGAGI, per germline. The CDR3 sequence is 15 residues long. Here the CDR3 reads CASKPTGTGGETQYF. The CDR3 nucleotides read TGTGCCAGCAAACCAACCGGGACAGGGGGCGAGACCCAGTACTTC.

This clone came up a few times. The V call is TRBV7-9, the J call TRBJ2-7; D is possibly TRBD2 (5 bases). V was clipped by 1 base and J by 3 bases, with 10 bases between them. Germline CDR1 SEHNR, CDR2 FQNEAQ (reference sequence). The length of the CDR3 is 14 residues. The CDR3, as DNA: TGTGCCAGCAGCTTAGGCGGAGGTCACTACGAGCAGTACTTC. Protein sequence: CASSLGGGHYEQYF. Full variable domain (missing parts from reference TRBV7-9 and TRBJ2-7): DTGVSQNPRHKITKRGQNVTFRCDPISEHNRLYWYRQTLGQGPEFLTYFQNEAQLEKSRLLSDRFSAERPKGSFSTLEIQRTEQGDSAMYLCASSLGGGHYEQYFGPGTRLTVT.

This clone was counted a few times. The chain uses TRBV2 and TRBJ2-5, with 7 bases matching TRBD2. The J call may be wrong; the DNA end is better matched by TRBJ2-7. The CDR3 extends over 15 amino acids. The germline gives CDR1 SNHLY, CDR2 FYNNEI. This chain's CDR3 is CASQTGIAGDYEQYF. The CDR3 DNA follows: TGTGCCAGCCAGACCGGGATAGCGGGCGACTACGAGCAGTACTTC.

The V gene is TRBV5-1, the J gene TRBJ2-3; 8 nucleotides agree with TRBD1. The CDR3 is 14 amino acids. Germline V gives CDR1 SGHRS, CDR2 YFSETQ. V was pared by 4 bases and J by 7 bases, with 8 bases of the junction left unmatched. The CDR3 coding sequence is TGCGCCAGCAGCCGAAAGGGGACAGGCCATACGCAGTATTTT. It translates to CASSRKGTGHTQYF.

The chain uses TRBV6-5 and TRBJ2-2; 9 bases align to TRBD2. This CDR3 comprises 15 residues. Germline lookup yields CDR1 MNHEY and CDR2 SVGAGI. Losses at the gene ends were 6 bases for V and 1 base for J; bases not matched to a gene: 3. The CDR3 is CASRLLAGNTGELFF. The CDR3 nucleotides are TGTGCCAGCAGACTACTAGCGGGGAACACCGGGGAGCTGTTTTTT.

The chain has TRBV2 and TRBJ2-3, with 12 bases matching TRBD2. Germline assignment: CDR1 SNHLY and CDR2 FYNNEI. The CDR3 is made up of 15 amino acids. Trimming at V came to 8 bases and at J to 6 bases, leaving 9 bases not matched to a gene. For the CDR3, the DNA is TGTGCCAGCTCCCAACTAGCGGGAGGTATGGATACGCAGTATTTT. As protein: CASSQLAGGMDTQYF.

This sequence joins TRBV7-6 and TRBJ2-2, with TRBD2 identical over 9 bases. Unmatched junction bases numbered 6, after V lost 6 bases and J lost 7 bases. The CDR3 totals 14 residues. Germline lookup yields CDR1 SGHVS and CDR2 FNYEAQ. The CDR3 here is CASSLRGGVGELFF. The CDR3 DNA is TGTGCCAGCAGTTTGCGGGGGGGCGTCGGGGAGCTGTTTTTT.

This clone was seen more than once but under ten times. The chain links TRBV6-4 to TRBJ2-1; the match to TRBD2 covers 11 bases. Germline V gene lookup returns CDR1 MRHNA and CDR2 SNTAGT. J lost 10 bases, V lost 0 bases, and 8 bases had no gene match. The CDR3 sequence is 16 residues long. In DNA form, the CDR3 reads TGTGCCAGCAGTGACTCCTCCCTAGCGGGAGGCGGGGAGCAGTTCTTC. It specifies CASSDSSLAGGGEQFF.

The V gene is TRBV6-6, the J gene TRBJ2-2, with 7 bases matching TRBD1. The trim removed 10 bases at V and 3 bases at J, leaving 11 bases unmatched. The V gene's germline CDR1 is MNHNY and CDR2 SVGAGI (reference sequence). CDR3 length: 15 amino acids. The CDR3 reads CATLQTGLYTGELFF. The DNA for the CDR3 is TGTGCCACCCTACAGACAGGGTTGTACACCGGGGAGCTGTTTTTT.

The rearrangement uses TRBV6-5 and TRBJ2-4, with D possibly matching TRBD1 (5 bases). The CDR3 extends over 14 amino acids. Per germline, CDR1 MNHEY and CDR2 SVGAGI. The V end lost 5 bases, the J end lost 5 bases, and 13 bases lay between the germline ends. The chain's CDR3 is CASSPSTDQNIQYF. In nucleotides, the CDR3 is TGTGCCAGCAGTCCATCGACAGACCAAAACATTCAGTACTTC.

The rearrangement uses TRBV28 and TRBJ1-5; D gene unclear. Per the germline V gene, CDR1 is MDHEN and CDR2 is SYDVKM. Trimming took 4 bases from V and 7 from J, leaving 8 bases between them. The CDR3 length is 12 residues. In DNA form, the CDR3 reads TGTGCCAGCAGTTCTCAACGGCAGCCCCAGCATTTT. Translated: CASSSQRQPQHF.

CDR3 nucleotides: TGTGCCAGCAGCTTAGAGGGGATAGATACGCAGTATTTT. This codes for CASSLEGIDTQYF. This chain uses TRBV7-6 with TRBJ2-3, with a tentative D call TRBD1 (5 bases). The CDR3 contains 13 residues. Trimming removed 1 base at V and 5 bases at J, with 7 bases between. Per germline, CDR1 SGHVS and CDR2 FNYEAQ.

This sequence joins TRBV7-3 and TRBJ2-3, with a possible D match to TRBD2 (5 bases). V was shortened by 1 base and J by 2 bases, with 10 bases between the two germline ends. CDR1 and CDR2 (germline): SGHTA, FQGTGA. This CDR3 contains 15 residues. CDR3 residues: CASSLKRAYTDTQYF. The CDR3 region has the DNA TGTGCCAGCAGCTTAAAGAGGGCCTACACAGATACGCAGTATTTT.

The chain recombines TRBV7-9 with TRBJ2-2, with D unresolved. Germline V lookup: CDR1 SEHNR, CDR2 FQNEAQ (reference sequence). This CDR3 region has 13 residues. V was trimmed by 4 bases and J by 3 bases, leaving 6 bases between them. The CDR3 is CASSSRDTGELFF. The DNA of the CDR3 is TGTGCCAGCAGCTCCCGCGACACCGGGGAGCTGTTTTTT.

Concerning this clone: The junction departs from the called germline gene at one end, perhaps through a read error. This chain connects TRBV11-2 to TRBJ2-3; TRBD2 matches at 13 bases. The CDR3 contains 16 residues. Germline lookup yields CDR1 SGHAT and CDR2 FQNNGV. The CDR3 DNA follows: TGTGCCAGCAGCTCACCGGGACTAGCGGGGACAGATACGCGGTATTTT. Translation: CASSSPGLAGTDTRYF.

The chain is built from TRBV6-1 and TRBJ2-1, with TRBD2 matching 10 bases. V lost 3 bases, J lost 7 bases, and 9 bases stayed unmatched. CDR3 length: 16 residues. Germline V gives CDR1 MNHNS, CDR2 SASEGT. CDR3 sequence: CASSDSFSGGLNEQFF. As DNA, the CDR3 is TGTGCCAGCAGTGATTCTTTTAGCGGGGGGCTGAATGAGCAGTTCTTC.